This T cell receptor beta chain is from a study of shared clonotypes between healthy human individuals. Clones were read by immunoSEQ multiplex PCR, and TCRdb kept only the in-frame ones, dropping some. The sample contains roughly 660,000 clones, roughly 88% of which appear only once. J gave up 4 bases and V 0 bases, and 11 bases lay outside the gene matches. Germline lookup yields CDR1 SGHNT and CDR2 YYREEE (reference sequence). The CDR3 spans 17 residues. Healthy HIV-negative adults without recent acute infections or vaccinations served as donors. Sequencing was performed on memory CD8+ T cells from PBMCs. Subset in this sample: CD45RO+ cells pooled with CCR7-negative TemRA cells. This chain links TRBV5-4 with TRBJ2-5; TRBD2 matches 8 bases. The receptor was isolated from a man in his late teens or twenties in good health. Some clones in this sample may be carry-over from other donors' samples. The CDR3: CASSLVGAGVTGETQYF. In DNA form, the CDR3 reads TGTGCCAGCAGCTTGGTGGGAGCGGGAGTAACCGGAGAGACCCAGTACTTC. The variable domain in full, with the rest retrieved from reference TRBV5-4 and TRBJ2-5, is ETGVTQSPTHLIKTRGQQVTLRCSSQSGHNTVSWYQQALGQGPQFIFQYYREEENGRGNFPPRFSGLQFPNYSSELNVNALELDDSALYLCASSLVGAGVTGETQYFGPGTRLLVL.